What follows are 21 T cell receptor beta chains derived from one specimen sequenced in a study of patients and donors after allogeneic stem cell transplantation. TCRdb processed the RT-PCR reads anew with MiXCR; each CDR3 protein has one entry. The sample holds approximately 90,000 distinct CDR3 sequences, roughly 5.2% seen once. Sequences were obtained from blood, either unsorted or a sorted T cell fraction (not recorded which). The receptors stem from a human donor who was either an allogeneic HSCT recipient or a stem cell or donor lymphocyte infusion donor (not recorded which). It is not recorded whose cells these are; they may come from a transplant donor.

This clonotype was picked up many times. The rearrangement joins TRBV20-1 to TRBJ2-1; D might be TRBD2 (5 bases). V lost 4 bases, J lost 1 base, and 8 bases lay in between. Germline V lookup: CDR1 DFQATT, CDR2 SNEGSKA (reference sequence). There are 13 residues in the CDR3. CDR3 bases: TGCAGTGCTAAGCGGCCTTCCTACAATGAGCAGTTCTTC. Protein sequence: CSAKRPSYNEQFF.

Many counts were recorded for this clonotype. The chain links TRBV28 to TRBJ2-6; TRBD1 matches 7 bases. The V gene's germline CDR1 is MDHEN and CDR2 SYDVKM. V lost 6 bases, J lost 0 bases, and 5 bases stayed unmatched. The CDR3 contains 16 residues. The CDR3 reads CASRTDRASGANVLTF. The DNA for the CDR3 is TGTGCCAGCAGGACCGACAGGGCCTCTGGGGCCAACGTCCTGACTTTC.

This clonotype was counted ten times or more. The rearrangement joins TRBV5-5 to TRBJ2-1; D is uncertain. Germline V lookup: CDR1 SGHKS, CDR2 YYEKEE (reference sequence). The CDR3 has 15 residues. Trimming cost V 0 bases and J 3 bases, with 10 bases left between them. The CDR3 bases are TGTGCCAGCAGCTTGGGAGACCACCGCTACAATGAGCAGTTCTTC. This sequence encodes CASSLGDHRYNEQFF.

This clonotype was counted many times. This chain links TRBV7-6 with TRBJ2-3, with 14 bases identical to TRBD2. Trimming took 5 bases from V and 10 from J; bases not matched to a gene: 14. Per germline, CDR1 SGHVS and CDR2 FNYEAQ. This CDR3 has 17 amino acids. The CDR3 DNA reads as TGTGCCAGCAGCGCCCTCTCGGGACTAGCGGGAGAGAGAGCGCAGTATTTT. This gives the protein CASSALSGLAGERAQYF.

In its sample, this clonotype was seen a few times. This sequence joins TRBV7-3 and TRBJ2-4, with D unresolved. The CDR3 is 14 amino acids. Germline loops: CDR1 SGHTA, CDR2 FQGTGA. V was cut by 2 bases and J by 4 bases, with 9 bases left in between. This CDR3 is CASSLGFGKNIQYF. For the CDR3, the DNA is TGTGCCAGCAGCTTAGGGTTCGGTAAAAACATTCAGTACTTC.

This clonotype has a handful of counts. The chain couples TRBV10-1 to TRBJ2-7, with 12 bases fitting TRBD2. This CDR3 comprises 15 residues. The germline V gene encodes CDR1 WNHNN and CDR2 SYGVQD (reference sequence). The CDR3 DNA reads TGCCGTAAGAAGGGACTAGCGGGTATAACCTACGAGCAGTACTTC. Translated: CRKKGLAGITYEQYF.

For this clonotype: Just one base apart from a much larger clone, this may be a read error. The chain carries TRBV28 and TRBJ1-1; no reliable D call. This CDR3 comprises 15 residues. Germline CDR1 is MDHEN and CDR2 is SYDVKM. The CDR3 sequence is CASSLRVTGKTEDFF. For the CDR3, the DNA is TGTGCCAGCAGTCTCCGGGTCACCGGGAAAACTGAAGATTTCTTT.

This clonotype occurred a few times. V and J are TRBV5-6 and TRBJ1-2; D is perhaps TRBD1 (5 bases). CDR3 length: 14 residues. From germline, CDR1 is SGHDT and CDR2 YYEEEE. Trimming left V 4 bases short and J 5 bases short, with 15 bases between. The DNA of the CDR3 is TGTGCCAGCAGCGACCCTGGGGGGGTTTATGGCTACACCTTC. Encoded protein: CASSDPGGVYGYTF. Complete variable domain (other parts from reference TRBV5-6 and TRBJ1-2): DAGVTQSPTHLIKTRGQQVTLRCSPKSGHDTVSWYQQALGQGPQFIFQYYEEEERQRGNFPDRFSGHQFPNYSSELNVNALLLGDSALYLCASSDPGGVYGYTFGSGTRLTVV.

Many counts were recorded for this clonotype. V gene TRBV10-3 combines with J gene TRBJ2-2; TRBD2 aligns across 13 bases. Germline lookup yields CDR1 ENHRY and CDR2 SYGVKD. V shed 3 bases and J 4 bases; nucleotides not matched to a gene: 2. This CDR3 is 16 amino acids long. The CDR3: CAISDRTSGGTGELFF. In nucleotides, the CDR3 is TGTGCCATCAGTGACCGGACTAGCGGGGGCACCGGGGAGCTGTTTTTT.

This clonotype has at least ten counts. CDR3 coding DNA: TGTGCCAGCAGTTCGAACACCGGGGAGCTGTTTTTT. Residues: CASSSNTGELFF. The chain is built from TRBV28 and TRBJ2-2; D is undetermined. The CDR3 extends over 12 amino acids. V gave up 4 bases and J gave up 0 bases, with 0 bases separating them. In germline, CDR1 is MDHEN, CDR2 SYDVKM. Supplemented by reference TRBV28 and TRBJ2-2, the full variable domain reads DVKVTQSSRYLVKRTGEKVFLECVQDMDHENMFWYRQDPGLGLRLIYFSYDVKMKEKGDIPEGYSVSREKKERFSLILESASTNQTSMYLCASSSNTGELFFGEGSRLTVL.

This clonotype was picked up many times. This chain joins TRBV19 and TRBJ2-3, with unresolved D. V lost 6 bases, J lost 1 base, and 11 bases lay in between. Germline CDR1 is LNHDA and CDR2 is SQIVND (reference sequence). This CDR3 is built from 14 residues. CDR3 protein: CASRSVGGTDTQYF. The DNA of the CDR3 is TGTGCCAGTAGGTCCGTTGGTGGCACAGATACGCAGTATTTT.

There are a few counts of this clonotype. The genes are TRBV11-2 and TRBJ2-2, with 9 bases matching TRBD1. The trim removed 5 bases at V and 1 base at J, leaving 11 bases unmatched. The germline CDR1 and CDR2 sequences are SGHAT and FQNNGV. The CDR3 has 18 amino acids. The CDR3 sequence is CASSAPNRGRGNTGELFF. The CDR3 DNA reads as TGTGCCAGCAGCGCCCCGAACAGGGGGCGTGGGAACACCGGGGAGCTGTTTTTT.

The count of this clonotype is one. The rearrangement joins TRBV19 to TRBJ1-1; the D is unclear. The CDR3 covers 15 residues. V lost 6 bases to trimming and J lost 1 base, with 15 bases between them. Germline loops: CDR1 LNHDA, CDR2 SQIVND (reference sequence). The CDR3 DNA reads as TGTGCCAGTAGGCAAATGGGGTTCGGGAACACTGAAGCTTTCTTT. Protein sequence: CASRQMGFGNTEAFF.

This clonotype was recorded at least ten times. The V gene is TRBV3-1, the J gene TRBJ2-5; D call uncertain. CDR3 length: 14 residues. V was cut by 0 bases and J by 3 bases, with 8 bases left in between. The germline gives CDR1 LGHDT, CDR2 YNNKEL (reference sequence). CDR3 coding DNA: TGTGCCAGCAGCCAAGATCTTAGAGAAGAGACCCAGTACTTC. Amino acid sequence: CASSQDLREETQYF.

Many counts were recorded for this clonotype. V and J are TRBV6-1 and TRBJ2-1; D not resolved. CDR1 and CDR2 (germline): MNHNS, SASEGT. V gave up 7 bases and J gave up 9 bases, with 28 bases separating them. The CDR3 has 17 amino acids. The CDR3 region is CASTASPQVGLNGEQFF. The CDR3, as DNA: TGTGCCAGCACCGCCTCACCCCAGGTGGGGTTAAATGGTGAGCAGTTCTTC.

This clonotype has at least ten counts. The chain couples TRBV20-1 to TRBJ1-1; weak D call: TRBD1 (6 bases). This CDR3 is built from 13 residues. The germline V gene encodes CDR1 DFQATT and CDR2 SNEGSKA (reference sequence). CDR3: CGAIHRVNTEAFF. In DNA, the CDR3 is TGCGGCGCGATTCACAGGGTGAACACTGAAGCTTTCTTT.

By share of the sample, this clonotype is medium-sized. CDR3 residues: CASSRDLVRGYGTEAFF. For the CDR3, the DNA is TGCGCCAGCAGCCGGGACCTAGTTAGGGGTTATGGCACTGAAGCTTTCTTT. V usage is TRBV5-1 and J usage is TRBJ1-1, with TRBD1 as a possible D gene (5 bases). The CDR3 runs to 17 residues. Germline-derived CDR1 and CDR2 are SGHRS and YFSETQ. The V and J ends lost 4 bases and 4 bases respectively, with 23 bases between them.

This clonotype has a count of ten or more. The V gene is TRBV12-3 or TRBV12-4, the J gene TRBJ2-2; D is possibly TRBD1 or TRBD2 (5 bases each). V was cut by 3 bases and J by 6 bases, with 14 bases left in between. This CDR3 is built from 15 residues. The CDR3 loop reads CASSFQGTRAGELFF. CDR3 nucleotides: TGTGCCAGCAGTTTTCAAGGGACGAGGGCCGGGGAGCTGTTTTTT.

This clonotype was seen at least ten times. The chain combines TRBV6-1 with TRBJ2-1, with 7 bases identical to TRBD2. The CDR3 length is 16 residues. CDR1 and CDR2 from the germline V gene are MNHNS and SASEGT. V lost 6 bases and J lost 7; bases outside the gene matches: 15. CDR3 in amino acids: CASRRFAGGSSNEQFF. DNA for the CDR3: TGTGCCAGCAGACGGTTTGCGGGCGGGAGTTCAAATGAGCAGTTCTTC.

This clonotype appeared many times. This chain connects TRBV29-1 to TRBJ1-5; possibly TRBD1 for D (6 bases). This CDR3 has 13 residues. CDR1 SQVTM and CDR2 ANQGSEA come from the germline V gene. Trimming stripped 4 bases from V and 7 bases from J, with 14 bases between. CDR3 in DNA: TGCAGCGTTGGGGGGCGCAAGGGGCAGCCCCAGCATTTT. Translating it yields CSVGGRKGQPQHF.

Ten or more counts support this clonotype. The chain is built from TRBV28 and TRBJ1-5; D unresolved. This CDR3 is built from 12 residues. The ends were cut back, 6 bases at V and 5 bases at J, with 8 bases in the middle. Germline CDR1 and CDR2: MDHEN and SYDVKM. CDR3 nucleotides: TGTGCCAGCAGCCCAGAATATCAGCCCCAGCATTTT. It encodes CASSPEYQPQHF.